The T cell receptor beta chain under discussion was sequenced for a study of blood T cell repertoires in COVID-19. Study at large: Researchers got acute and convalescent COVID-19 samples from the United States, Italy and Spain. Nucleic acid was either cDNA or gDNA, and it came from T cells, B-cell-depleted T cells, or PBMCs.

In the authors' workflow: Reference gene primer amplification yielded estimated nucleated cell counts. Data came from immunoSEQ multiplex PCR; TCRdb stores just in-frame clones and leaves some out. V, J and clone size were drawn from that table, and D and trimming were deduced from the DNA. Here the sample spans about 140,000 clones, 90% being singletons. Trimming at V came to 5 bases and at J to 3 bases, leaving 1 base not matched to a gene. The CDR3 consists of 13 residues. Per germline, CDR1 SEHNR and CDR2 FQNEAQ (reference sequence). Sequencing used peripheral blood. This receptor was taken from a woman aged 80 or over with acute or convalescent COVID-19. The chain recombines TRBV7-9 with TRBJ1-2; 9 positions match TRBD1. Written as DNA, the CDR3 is TGTGCCAGCAGCGGACAGGGGTACTATGGCTACACCTTC. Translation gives CASSGQGYYGYTF.